The sequence of this T cell receptor beta chain was determined in a study of T cell clones after liver transplantation. Turning to the study itself: Post-transplant blood was tracked for graft-donor-reactive T cell clones identified in a pre-transplant mixed lymphocyte reaction. Until 12-24 months post-transplant, subjects got standard immunosuppression and no induction.

About this clone itself: The antigen is not known.

Germline CDR1 reads WNHNN; CDR2 reads SYGVQD (reference sequence). The CDR3 sequence is 14 residues long. V dropped 8 bases and J dropped 5 bases, with 18 bases sitting between them. Whole-study findings and limits: Rather than being deleted, graft donor-reactive T cells may have moved into the graft.

Some clones are missing from TCRdb's copy, which holds only in-frame ones; the method was immunoSEQ multiplex PCR. The data hold 55,000 or so clones, with 71% observed a single time. The source of this sequence is a human donor who received a liver transplant. The input for sequencing was CD4+ T cells from blood, taken before liver transplant. The chain is built from TRBV10-1 and TRBJ1-1, with D perhaps matching TRBD1 (5 bases). CDR3: CASLRGRGGTEAFF. The DNA for the CDR3 is TGCGCCAGCCTTCGGGGACGGGGAGGGACTGAAGCTTTCTTT.